The rows below give T cell receptor beta chains drawn from one sample of a study of blood T cell repertoires in COVID-19. Some clones are missing from TCRdb's copy, which holds only in-frame ones; the method was immunoSEQ multiplex PCR. Counted here are approximately 490,000 clones, roughly 90% occurring once; the ten biggest clones make up 0.7%. Sequenced input: PBMCs or T cells enriched from blood (not recorded which). The source is a woman in her late teens or twenties who had recovered from COVID-19. CDR3s include the opening cysteine and the closing phenylalanine or tryptophan. A D gene is named only where the DNA matches it firmly. Not all rows give a size; the values are once, few, many and, for expanded clones, a class.

j_gene,v_gene,abundance,d_gene,CDR3nt,CDR3aa
TRBJ2-7,TRBV12-3/TRBV12-4,-,TRBD1,TGTGCCAGCAGTTTAACAGGGGGTTGGGAGCAGTACTTC,CASSLTGGWEQYF
TRBJ2-3,TRBV6-5,-,-,TGTGCCAGCAGCGTAGCGACGGGGATCGGGGATACGCAGTATTTT,CASSVATGIGDTQYF
TRBJ1-2,TRBV18,-,-,TGTGCCAGCTCACCACCGATCGCGGATGGTGGCTACACCTTC,CASSPPIADGGYTF
TRBJ1-1,TRBV18,-,-,TGTGCCAGCTCACCACCGGACAGTCTGAACACTGAAGCTTTCTTT,CASSPPDSLNTEAFF
TRBJ2-2,TRBV5-1,-,TRBD1,TGCGCCAGCAGCTTACGCGGGACAGGGAGCATTGCCGGGGAGCTGTTTTTT,CASSLRGTGSIAGELFF
TRBJ2-7,TRBV19,-,TRBD1,TGTGCCAGTAGCACAGGGGGCGGCTCGGGTGAGCAGTACTTC,CASSTGGGSGEQYF
TRBJ1-6,TRBV9,-,-,TGTGCCAGCAGCGTAGGTGGCGGCGATAATTCACCCCTCCACTTT,CASSVGGGDNSPLHF
TRBJ2-2,TRBV5-1,few,-,TGCGCCAGCAGCTTGGGACAGCCGAACACCGGGGAGCTGTTTTTT,CASSLGQPNTGELFF
TRBJ1-2,TRBV5-1,-,TRBD1,TGCGCCAGCAGCTCGCAGGGGGCTGATGGCTACACCTTC,CASSSQGADGYTF
TRBJ1-4,TRBV19,-,-,TGTGCCAGTGCTCGGGACTCCAGGAATGAAAAACTGTTTTTT,CASARDSRNEKLFF
TRBJ2-3,TRBV11-2,-,-,TGTGCCAGCAGCCCTAGCGCCAGCACAGATACGCAGTATTTT,CASSPSASTDTQYF
TRBJ1-2,TRBV20-1,-,-,TGCAGTGCTAGTAACAGGGCAGGGGCGGATGGCTACACCTTC,CSASNRAGADGYTF
TRBJ1-2,TRBV28,-,TRBD1,TGTGCCAGCAGTTTTAGGGGACAGGAGTATGGCTACACCTTC,CASSFRGQEYGYTF
TRBJ1-4,TRBV5-1,-,-,TGCGCCAGCAGGCTAAATTTCGCAGGGTTGGAGGAAAAACTGTTTTTT,CASRLNFAGLEEKLFF
TRBJ2-7,TRBV5-6,once,TRBD1,TGTGCCAGCAGCTTTATTCAGGGGGCCTACGAGCAGTACTTC,CASSFIQGAYEQYF
TRBJ2-1,TRBV27,-,TRBD1,TGTGCCAGCAGTTTATCAAGGGACAGGGCCTACAATGAGCAGTTCTTC,CASSLSRDRAYNEQFF
TRBJ1-1,TRBV9,-,TRBD1,TGTGCCAGCAGCCGGACAGGGAACACTGAAGCTTTCTTT,CASSRTGNTEAFF
TRBJ2-1,TRBV30,-,TRBD2,TGTGCCTGGAGCTCCTTATACGGGGGGAACAATGAGCAGTTCTTC,CAWSSLYGGNNEQFF
TRBJ1-2,TRBV27,-,TRBD1,TGTGCCAGCAGTCTCCGGGACAGGGATGGCTACACCTTC,CASSLRDRDGYTF
TRBJ2-1,TRBV11-2,-,TRBD1,TGTGCCTGCGAGGGGGCGTCCAATGAGCAGTTCTTC,CACEGASNEQFF
TRBJ2-7,TRBV5-1,-,TRBD2,TGCGCCAGCAGCTGGGCGGCCCAAGCCTCCGGGACTAGCGGGGGGGCGAGGGAGCAGTACTTC,CASSWAAQASGTSGGAREQYF
TRBJ1-5,TRBV28,-,-,TGTGCCAGTAGCGGGGGAGGGCTGGAGGATCAGCCCCAGCATTTT,CASSGGGLEDQPQHF
TRBJ2-1,TRBV11-3,-,-,TGTGCCAGCAGCCCCAACCCTGCAGTCCATGAGCAGTTCTTC,CASSPNPAVHEQFF
TRBJ1-6,TRBV7-8,-,-,TGTGCCAGCAGCTTAGAAGGGGCAGGGACAAATAATTCACCCCTCCACTTT,CASSLEGAGTNNSPLHF
TRBJ1-1,TRBV19,-,TRBD1,TGTGCCAGTAGTCGACAGGGCCCGAACACTGAAGCTTTCTTT,CASSRQGPNTEAFF
TRBJ1-1,TRBV12-3/TRBV12-4,-,-,TGTGCCAGCACCCTACAGGGGAACACTGAAGCTTTCTTT,CASTLQGNTEAFF
TRBJ2-2,TRBV28,-,TRBD1,TGTGCCAGCAGCCCCGACAGGGTCGGCACCGGGGAGCTGTTTTTT,CASSPDRVGTGELFF
TRBJ1-1,TRBV19,-,-,TGTGCCAGTAGCTTATTGACTGAAGCTTTCTTT,CASSLLTEAFF
TRBJ2-3,TRBV11-2,-,-,TGTGCCAGCAGCGGGGCAGACTCAGATACGCAGTATTTT,CASSGADSDTQYF
TRBJ2-3,TRBV11-2,once,-,TGTGCCAGCAGCACAGCAGGAGATACGCAGTATTTT,CASSTAGDTQYF
TRBJ1-3,TRBV3-1/TRBV3-2,-,-,TGTGCCAGCAGCCATCTTCCCAGCTCTGGAAACACCATATATTTT,CASSHLPSSGNTIYF
TRBJ2-5,TRBV30,once,TRBD2,TGTGCCTGGAGTTTGCTGGGTCGGAGCGGGGGGAGACAGACCCAGTACTTC,CAWSLLGRSGGRQTQYF
TRBJ1-3,TRBV29-1,-,TRBD1,TGCAGCGGCGGCCCAGGGGGCACTGGAAACACCATATATTTT,CSGGPGGTGNTIYF
TRBJ1-1,TRBV2,-,TRBD1,TGTGCCAGCAGTACCGACAGGGGGGACGCTTTCTTT,CASSTDRGDAFF
TRBJ2-5,TRBV2,once,TRBD2,TGTGCCAGCAATGATAGGACTAGCCGTCGCGGGACCCAGTACTTC,CASNDRTSRRGTQYF
TRBJ1-6,TRBV30,-,-,TGTGCCTGGAGCGGGCCACAGGATTCACCCCTCCACTTT,CAWSGPQDSPLHF
TRBJ2-3,TRBV5-1,-,TRBD1,TGCGCCAGCAGATCCGAGACAGGGGGCGGCGATACGCAGTATTTT,CASRSETGGGDTQYF
TRBJ1-4,TRBV7-6,-,-,TGTGCCAGCAGCTTAGCCGCAACTAATGAAAAACTGTTTTTT,CASSLAATNEKLFF
TRBJ2-7,TRBV30,-,-,TGTGCCTGGGGTCCCGGAGCGCCCACCTACGAGCAGTACTTC,CAWGPGAPTYEQYF
TRBJ2-7,TRBV4-1,-,-,TGCGCCAGCAGCCCCCCTTTGGGCCTCCCTACAACCTACGAGCAGTACTTC,CASSPPLGLPTTYEQYF
TRBJ1-2,TRBV6-6,-,-,TGTGCCAGCAGTAGCCGGTTACAGGGTAACTATGGCTACACCTTC,CASSSRLQGNYGYTF
TRBJ2-1,TRBV5-4,-,-,TGTGCCAGCAGCTTCGACGGAGACAATGAGCAGTTCTTC,CASSFDGDNEQFF
TRBJ2-2,TRBV7-9,-,-,TGTGCCAGCAGTTACAGCACCGGGGAGCTGTTTTTT,CASSYSTGELFF
TRBJ2-2,TRBV3-1/TRBV3-2,once,-,TGTGCCAGCAGCCAAGAACGGTTTCAAGCGGAGAACACCGGGGAGCTGTTTTTT,CASSQERFQAENTGELFF
TRBJ1-1,TRBV7-9,-,-,TGTGCCAGCAGCTTATATGCAGGGGATGGTGAAGCTTTCTTT,CASSLYAGDGEAFF
TRBJ1-1,TRBV5-6,-,TRBD1,TGTGCCAGCAGCTGGTTCAGGGGGACTGAAGCTTTCTTT,CASSWFRGTEAFF
TRBJ1-3,TRBV7-9,-,-,TGTGCCAGCACCTCGGACTCGGGAAACACCATATATTTT,CASTSDSGNTIYF
TRBJ2-3,TRBV28,-,TRBD1,TGTGCCAGCAGTTTTCTCCAGGGGGCCGGGCGGCGGCCTATGATGGCAGATACGCAGTATTTT,CASSFLQGAGRRPMMADTQYF
TRBJ2-1,TRBV18,-,-,TGTGCCAGCTCACCCGGCTCCGGGGGGCAGTTCTTC,CASSPGSGGQFF
TRBJ1-2,TRBV5-8,-,-,TGTGCCAGCAGCCCCTATGGGGGGGGTGGCTACACCTTC,CASSPYGGGGYTF